The clone carrying this T cell receptor (beta chain) was recorded many times. Its antigen is unidentified. The sample belongs to a study of CD8 T cells in ankylosing spondylitis. TCRdb ran MiXCR on the 5' RACE reads and lists one entry per CDR3 protein. The sample shows under 300,000 distinct CDR3 sequences, about 10% of them seen only once. V dropped 4 bases and J dropped 3 bases, with 9 bases sitting between them. CDR1 and CDR2 (germline): SQVTM, ANQGSEA. The CDR3 runs to 12 residues. Study results and limitations: Earlier reports found some motif variants in synovial fluid and blood in reactive arthritis. For ankylosing spondylitis blood, a TCR beta motif of several highly homologous variants appeared characteristic.

This clonotype was sampled from a male donor with ankylosing spondylitis or in good health (not recorded which). The specimen was blood, either unsorted or a sorted T cell fraction (not recorded which). V gene TRBV29-1 combines with J gene TRBJ1-1; D unclear. CDR3 region: CSVGGLDTEAFF. The CDR3, as DNA: TGCAGCGTTGGGGGTCTGGACACTGAAGCTTTCTTT.